The sequence of this TCR beta chain was determined in a study of CD8 T cells in ankylosing spondylitis. TCRdb fed the 5' RACE reads into MiXCR, producing one record per CDR3 protein. The sample shows roughly 260,000 distinct CDR3 sequences, roughly 20% of them seen only once. CDR3 length equals 10 residues. The V end was cut by 1 base, the J end by 4 bases, with 1 base between. The germline CDR1 and CDR2 sequences are SQVTM and ANQGSEA. Sequenced: blood, either unsorted or a sorted T cell fraction (not recorded which). This receptor was taken from a male donor with ankylosing spondylitis or in good health (not recorded which). The chain carries TRBV29-1 and TRBJ2-5; D gene unclear. CDR3 sequence reads: CSVEGETQYF. The CDR3 nucleotides read TGCAGCGTTGAAGGAGAGACCCAGTACTTC.